The 18 T cell receptor beta chains below were found in one sample sequenced in a study of T-cell reconstitution after alpha-beta-depleted transplantation in children. The authors prepared the TCRbeta library with unique molecular identifiers. TCRdb used MiXCR to reprocess the PCR reads, holding one entry per CDR3 protein. Among some 600,000 distinct CDR3 sequences listed, 13% were seen once. The input for sequencing was PBMCs, mostly from graft donor cells, taken 360 days after TCRalphabeta/CD19-depleted stem cell transplant. These receptors originate from a male patient aged 10 to 17 who had a stem cell transplant for acute myeloid leukemia, so the T cells may come from the graft donor.

The V call is TRBV4-3, the J call TRBJ2-3; 11 bases are shared with TRBD2. Per germline, CDR1 LGHNA and CDR2 YSLEER. The length of the CDR3 is 16 residues. Germline trimming cut 0 bases from V and 4 bases from J; bases unmatched to any gene: 3. The CDR3 sequence: CASSQETSGVSDTQYF. For the CDR3, the DNA is TGCGCCAGCAGCCAAGAGACTAGCGGGGTCTCAGATACGCAGTATTTT.

The rearrangement joins TRBV24-1 to TRBJ2-1; no firm D call. V was clipped by 3 bases and J by 7 bases, with 3 bases between them. CDR1 KGHDR and CDR2 SFDVKD come from the germline V gene. The CDR3 sequence is 11 residues long. DNA of the CDR3: TGTGCCACCAGTGATAGGAATGAGCAGTTCTTC. Its protein is CATSDRNEQFF.

In this sample, this clonotype turned up a few times. This chain connects TRBV18 to TRBJ2-7; D perhaps matches TRBD1 (6 bases). The CDR3 has 12 amino acids. V was clipped by 8 bases and J by 3 bases, with 11 bases between them. The germline V gene encodes CDR1 KGHSH and CDR2 LQKENI. The CDR3 loop is CASSRQDYEQYF. DNA for the CDR3: TGTGCCAGCAGCCGACAGGACTACGAGCAGTACTTC.

This clonotype showed up just a few times. The chain couples TRBV7-2 to TRBJ2-7; D gene unclear. V was shortened by 5 bases and J by 5 bases, with 10 bases between the two germline ends. The germline V gene has CDR1 SGHTA and CDR2 FQGNSA. There are 12 residues in the CDR3. CDR3 in amino acids: CASSPGRDEQYF. DNA for the CDR3: TGTGCCAGCAGCCCCGGACGGGACGAGCAGTACTTC.

This clonotype has a handful of counts. The rearrangement links TRBV5-5 to TRBJ2-1, with TRBD2 identical over 13 bases. The junction had 3 bases not matched to a gene; V was cut back by 0 bases and J by 9 bases. CDR1 is SGHKS, CDR2 YYEKEE, per germline (reference sequence). This CDR3 contains 15 residues. The CDR3 reads CASSLGTSGSGEQFF. DNA of the CDR3: TGTGCCAGCAGCTTGGGGACTAGCGGGAGTGGTGAGCAGTTCTTC.

The chain links TRBV24-1 to TRBJ2-5; TRBD1 matches at 12 bases. Germline assignment: CDR1 KGHDR and CDR2 SFDVKD. The CDR3 sequence is 15 residues long. J gave up 4 bases and V 6 bases, and 5 bases lay outside the gene matches. CDR3 bases: TGTGCCACCAGTAAGGGACAGGGGGCGGGAGAGACCCAGTACTTC. Translation: CATSKGQGAGETQYF.

This clonotype has at least ten counts. This chain connects TRBV20-1 to TRBJ2-1; 10 nucleotides line up with TRBD2. Germline-derived CDR1 and CDR2 are DFQATT and SNEGSKA (reference sequence). V was pared by 1 base and J by 0 bases, with 12 bases of the junction left unmatched. This CDR3 is 19 amino acids long. CDR3 sequence reads: CSARVVASGSLSSYNEQFF. The CDR3 coding sequence is TGCAGTGCTAGAGTGGTAGCTAGCGGGAGCCTCAGCTCCTACAATGAGCAGTTCTTC.

DNA for the CDR3: TGCGCCAGCACCCTGGGACTAGCGACTTCCTACGAGCAGTACTTC. Amino acids: CASTLGLATSYEQYF. V and J are TRBV5-1 and TRBJ2-7, with 10 positions matching TRBD2. The CDR3 covers 15 residues. Germline CDR1 reads SGHRS; CDR2 reads YFSETQ. V was pared by 6 bases and J by 1 base, with 7 bases of the junction left unmatched.

This rearrangement joins TRBV20-1 to TRBJ2-7; TRBD2 matches at 13 bases. The V and J ends lost 0 bases and 3 bases, in that order; junction bases with no gene match: 8. This CDR3 has 17 amino acids. Germline assignment: CDR1 DFQATT and CDR2 SNEGSKA (reference sequence). The CDR3 coding sequence is TGCAGTGCTAGAGATGGGACTAGCGGGACCAGCGTCTACGAGCAGTACTTC. This codes for CSARDGTSGTSVYEQYF.

Points on this clonotype: It is likely a read error, because the conserved phenylalanine at the end of the CDR3 is missing. The rearrangement uses TRBV20-1 and TRBJ2-7; no reliable D call. V was pared by 7 bases and J by 3 bases, with 10 bases between. Germline CDR1 and CDR2: DFQATT and SNEGSKA (reference sequence). This CDR3 contains 11 residues. The CDR3 loop reads CSVPLSYEQYY. In DNA form, the CDR3 reads TGCAGTGTTCCCCTTAGCTACGAGCAGTACTAC.

The chain carries TRBV20-1 and TRBJ2-7, with a weak D call TRBD1 (5 bases). Germline V gives CDR1 DFQATT, CDR2 SNEGSKA (reference sequence). The V end was cut by 5 bases, the J end by 2 bases, with 16 bases between. CDR3 length: 14 residues. CDR3 in DNA: TGCAGTGCTGACCCGGCAGGGATCCCCTACGAGCAGTACTTC. This gives the protein CSADPAGIPYEQYF.

The chain uses TRBV6-2 or TRBV6-3 and TRBJ2-3, with TRBD1 matching over 10 bases. V was pared by 3 bases and J by 1 base, with 4 bases of the junction left unmatched. This CDR3 contains 16 residues. CDR1 and CDR2 from the germline V gene are MNHEY and SVGEGT. CDR3 protein: CASSYGGTGGTDTQYF. The CDR3 DNA is TGTGCCAGCAGTTATGGCGGGACAGGGGGCACAGATACGCAGTATTTT.

The chain is built from TRBV12-3 or TRBV12-4 and TRBJ2-1; the match to TRBD2 covers 15 bases. This CDR3 has 19 amino acids. Written as DNA, the CDR3 is TGTACCTGCGAGCGCCCGGGACTAGCGGGAGGTCTCTCCTACAATGAGCAGTTCTTC. This sequence encodes CTCERPGLAGGLSYNEQFF.

This clonotype was seen more than once but under ten times. The genes are TRBV9 and TRBJ2-1; D may be TRBD2 (7 bases). V was clipped by 5 bases and J by 9 bases, with 18 bases between them. The germline CDR1 and CDR2 sequences are SGDLS and YYNGEE. The CDR3 extends over 14 amino acids. The CDR3 here is CASSGGAYPIEQFF. For the CDR3, the DNA is TGTGCCAGCAGTGGGGGGGCCTACCCAATTGAGCAGTTCTTC.

There are many counts of this clonotype. The chain has TRBV29-1 and TRBJ2-3, with D tentatively TRBD2 (6 bases). Per germline, CDR1 SQVTM and CDR2 ANQGSEA. V gave up 7 bases and J gave up 0 bases, with 11 bases separating them. CDR3 size: 13 residues. Here the CDR3 DNA reads TGCAGCGCTAGGGCGGGAAGCACAGATACGCAGTATTTT. This codes for CSARAGSTDTQYF.

This clonotype has more than one count but fewer than ten. This chain connects TRBV28 to TRBJ1-1, with 7 bases fitting TRBD1. The CDR3 loop spans 16 amino acids. Trimming cost V 5 bases and J 1 base; bases outside gene matches: 10. CDR1 is MDHEN and CDR2 is SYDVKM in the germline V gene. This chain's CDR3 is CASSDLQGLKNTEAFF. CDR3 bases: TGTGCCAGCAGTGACCTACAGGGGCTTAAGAACACTGAAGCTTTCTTT.

This clonotype occurred a few times. This sequence joins TRBV6-5 and TRBJ2-1, with a possible D match to TRBD2 (5 bases). This CDR3 spans 17 amino acids. The V and J ends lost 2 bases and 0 bases respectively, with 14 bases between them. Germline values: CDR1 MNHEY, CDR2 SVGAGI. CDR3 sequence reads: CASSYMAGISSYNEQFF. CDR3 in DNA: TGTGCCAGCAGTTACATGGCGGGCATTAGCTCCTACAATGAGCAGTTCTTC.

The chain combines TRBV30 with TRBJ1-6; a possible D gene is TRBD1 (6 bases). Germline-derived CDR1 and CDR2 are GTSNPN and SVGIG (reference sequence). The CDR3 is made up of 14 amino acids. V lost 2 bases to trimming and J lost 11 bases, with 16 bases between them. The CDR3 reads CAWSRTGLTAPLHF. The CDR3 bases are TGTGCCTGGAGTCGCACAGGGTTAACGGCACCCCTCCACTTT.